This T cell receptor (beta chain) came from a study of blood T cell repertoires in COVID-19. Repertoires were generated with immunoSEQ multiplex PCR, while TCRdb's copy carries only in-frame clones and drops some. The sample contains tens of thousands of clones, approximately 82% of which appear only once. The CDR3 runs to 12 residues. In germline, CDR1 is SQVTM, CDR2 ANQGSEA. Trimming took off 4 bases at V and 10 bases at J, with 16 bases between the two ends. This TCR came from a man aged 50-60 years with active COVID-19. Sequencing was done on a sample of peripheral blood. This chain links TRBV29-1 with TRBJ1-2, with no clear D. CDR3 nucleotides: TGCAGCGTTGCTTTGCTAGCCGGAGACTACACCTTC. It translates to CSVALLAGDYTF.